This TCR beta chain is drawn from a study of T-cell reconstitution after alpha-beta-depleted transplantation in children. The CDR3 contains 16 residues. Germline V gene lookup returns CDR1 MDHEN and CDR2 SYDVKM. Losses at the gene ends were 3 bases for V and 6 bases for J; bases not matched to a gene: 14. It was with unique molecular identifiers that the TCRbeta library was prepared. MiXCR was run by TCRdb on the PCR reads, yielding one entry per CDR3 protein. The table records about 600,000 distinct CDR3 sequences, over 9.5% of them present only once. This clonotype was counted many times. Sequenced material: PBMCs from the stem cell graft donor, taken from the stem cell graft. The sequence derives from a human donor who donated a stem cell graft to a child with acute myeloid leukemia. V is TRBV28 and J is TRBJ2-7; 7 nucleotides match TRBD2. Here the CDR3 DNA reads TGTGCCAGCAGTTTTACACGGGGGGAAACCCGTAGCGAGCAGTACTTC. Translation: CASSFTRGETRSEQYF.